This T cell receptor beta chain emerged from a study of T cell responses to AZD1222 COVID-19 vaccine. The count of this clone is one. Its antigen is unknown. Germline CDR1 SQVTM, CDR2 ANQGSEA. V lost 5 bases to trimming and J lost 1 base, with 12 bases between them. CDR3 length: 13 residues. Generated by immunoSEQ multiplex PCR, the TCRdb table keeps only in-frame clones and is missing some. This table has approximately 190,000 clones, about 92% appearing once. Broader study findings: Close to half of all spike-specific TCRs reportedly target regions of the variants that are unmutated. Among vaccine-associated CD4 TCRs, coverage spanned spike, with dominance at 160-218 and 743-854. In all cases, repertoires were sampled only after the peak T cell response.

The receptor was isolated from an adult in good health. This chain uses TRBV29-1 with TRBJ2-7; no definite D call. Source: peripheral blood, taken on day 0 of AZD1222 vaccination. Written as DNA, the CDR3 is TGCAGCGTTCTGCTGCTAATGTCCTACGAGCAGTACTTC. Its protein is CSVLLLMSYEQYF.